These 26 T cell receptor beta chains share one sample of origin, sequenced in a study of T cells after yellow fever vaccination. TCRdb re-called the 5' RACE reads with MiXCR, one entry per CDR3 protein. This repertoire shows some 320,000 distinct CDR3 sequences, roughly 4.3% found once; its top ten account for 20% to 25%. The sample here was PBMCs, taken 5 days after the yellow fever booster vaccination. Receptors were obtained from a man between 18 and 35 years old who received the YFV17D yellow fever vaccine.

This clonotype was seen ten or more times. The chain links TRBV6-2 or TRBV6-3 to TRBJ2-1; no clear D gene. The V end lost 6 bases, the J end lost 8 bases, and 11 bases lay between the germline ends. Germline V gives CDR1 MNHEY, CDR2 SVGEGT. There are 12 residues in the CDR3. The CDR3 spells CASSPLGYEQFF. The CDR3 DNA sequence: TGTGCCAGCAGCCCGCTAGGGTATGAGCAGTTCTTC.

The sample holds many counts of this clonotype. The chain carries TRBV7-7 and TRBJ2-2; D is ambiguous. Trimming cost V 5 bases and J 1 base, with 8 bases left between them. The CDR3 contains 14 residues. Germline V CDR1 and CDR2: SSHAT, FNYEAQ (reference sequence). The CDR3 DNA sequence: TGTGCCAGCAGCCCAGACATGAACACCGGGGAGCTGTTTTTT. This translates into CASSPDMNTGELFF. Based on the CDR3 plus reference TRBV7-7 and TRBJ2-2, the full variable domain is GAGVSQSPRYKVTKRGQDVTLRCDPISSHATLYWYQQALGQGPEFLTYFNYEAQPDKSGLPSDRFSAERPEGSISTLTIQRTEQRDSAMYRCASSPDMNTGELFFGEGSRLTVL.

On this clonotype itself: An end of the junction differs from the germline gene, which may be a read error. This chain connects TRBV7-9 to TRBJ2-2; weak D call: TRBD1 (5 bases). The CDR3 is made up of 14 amino acids. Germline loops: CDR1 SEHNR, CDR2 FQNEAQ (reference sequence). The CDR3 nucleotides read TGTGCCAGCAGCTCGTCAGGGAACACCGTGGAGCTGTTTTTT. Protein: CASSSSGNTVELFF. Using reference TRBV7-9 and TRBJ2-2 for the parts outside the CDR3, the full variable domain is DTGVSQNPRHKITKRGQNVTFRCDPISEHNRLYWYRQTLGQGPEFLTYFQNEAQLEKSRLLSDRFSAERPKGSFSTLEIQRTEQGDSAMYLCASSSSGNTVELFFGEGSRLTVL.

This clonotype was observed a handful of times. This chain joins TRBV30 and TRBJ1-5, with unresolved D. Looked up from germline, CDR1 is GTSNPN and CDR2 is SVGIG (reference sequence). Trimming took off 1 base at V and 3 bases at J, with 16 bases between the two ends. CDR3 length equals 16 residues. CDR3 bases: TGTGCCTGGAGTGAGGCAAGCTCCGGCGTCAATCAGCCCCAGCATTTT. It encodes CAWSEASSGVNQPQHF.

In this sample, this clonotype turned up a few times. The chain links TRBV5-1 to TRBJ2-1; TRBD2 might be the D (5 bases). The germline CDR1 and CDR2 sequences are SGHRS and YFSETQ. This CDR3 region has 14 residues. With 0 bases removed from V and 7 bases from J, the gap between germline ends came to 11 bases. DNA of the CDR3: TGCGCCAGCAGCTTGGTCGGGATATGGAATGAGCAGTTCTTC. Translation: CASSLVGIWNEQFF. The full variable domain, in which reference TRBV5-1 and TRBJ2-1 provide the parts outside the CDR3, is KAGVTQTPRYLIKTRGQQVTLSCSPISGHRSVSWYQQTPGQGLQFLFEYFSETQRNKGNFPGRFSGRQFSNSRSEMNVSTLELGDSALYLCASSLVGIWNEQFFGPGTRLTVL.

In this sample, this clonotype turned up many times. The chain combines TRBV5-1 with TRBJ1-1, with 7 bases aligning to TRBD1. The length of the CDR3 is 15 residues. With 3 bases clipped from V and 1 base from J, the junction kept 6 bases outside the gene matches. CDR1 SGHRS and CDR2 YFSETQ come from the germline V gene. The CDR3 sequence: CASSYRTGSNTEAFF. CDR3 DNA: TGCGCCAGCAGCTACCGGACAGGCTCGAACACTGAAGCTTTCTTT.

This clonotype was recorded at least ten times. V is TRBV4-1 and J is TRBJ2-1; TRBD2 aligns across 14 bases. Losses at the gene ends were 4 bases for V and 3 bases for J; bases not matched to a gene: 2. This CDR3 is built from 16 residues. Germline CDR1 reads MGHRA; CDR2 reads YSYEKL. The CDR3 loop is CASSPGTSGGYNEQFF. The DNA for the CDR3 is TGCGCCAGCAGCCCCGGGACTAGCGGGGGCTACAATGAGCAGTTCTTC.

J is TRBJ1-1 and V is TRBV7-8; 8 positions match TRBD1. The V gene end was trimmed by 1 base and the J gene end by 0 bases; junction bases not matched to a gene: 4. Per the germline V gene, CDR1 is SGHVS and CDR2 is FQNEAQ. This CDR3 contains 16 residues. In DNA form, the CDR3 reads TGTGCCAGCAGCTTAGAGGGGACAGGAGTGAACACTGAAGCTTTCTTT. Protein product: CASSLEGTGVNTEAFF.

V is TRBV5-1 and J is TRBJ2-3; possibly TRBD1 for D (6 bases). Germline CDR1 and CDR2: SGHRS and YFSETQ. CDR3 length: 14 residues. V was cut by 5 bases and J by 0 bases, with 10 bases left in between. CDR3 in amino acids: CASRHDRSTDTQYF. The CDR3 nucleotides are TGCGCCAGCAGACATGACAGGAGCACAGATACGCAGTATTTT.

Only a few counts were recorded for this clonotype. The chain employs TRBV6-6 and TRBJ1-5; a weak D match, TRBD1 (5 bases). The germline V gene encodes CDR1 MNHNY and CDR2 SVGAGI (reference sequence). V lost 0 bases to trimming and J lost 4 bases, with 10 bases between them. This CDR3 contains 15 residues. CDR3 DNA: TGTGCCAGCAGTTACTCAAGAGACAGAAATCAGCCCCAGCATTTT. This translates into CASSYSRDRNQPQHF.

The chain uses TRBV7-8 and TRBJ1-5, with D tentatively TRBD1 (5 bases). Germline V CDR1 and CDR2: SGHVS, FQNEAQ. CDR3 length equals 15 residues. The V gene lost 0 bases and the J gene lost 11 bases, with 17 bases spanning the gap. CDR3 nucleotides: TGTGCCAGCAGCTTAGCAGGGGACCCCCAGAGGGCCCAGCATTTT. Translating it yields CASSLAGDPQRAQHF. Drawing the rest from reference TRBV7-8 and TRBJ1-5, the complete variable domain is GAGVSQSPRYKVAKRGQDVALRCDPISGHVSLFWYQQALGQGPEFLTYFQNEAQLDKSGLPSDRFFAERPEGSVSTLKIQRTQQEDSAVYLCASSLAGDPQRAQHFGDGTRLSIL.

This clonotype was counted ten times or more. The CDR3 reads CASRSAGATNEKLFF. In DNA form, the CDR3 reads TGTGCCAGCCGGTCCGCGGGAGCAACTAATGAAAAACTGTTTTTT. This chain joins TRBV28 and TRBJ1-4; the D is unclear. Per the germline V gene, CDR1 is MDHEN and CDR2 is SYDVKM. V lost 8 bases and J 0 bases, leaving 13 bases between the germline ends. This CDR3 has 15 residues.

This clonotype was observed a handful of times. The V and J genes are TRBV11-2 and TRBJ1-1; D remains ambiguous. The germline V and J ends were trimmed by 8 bases and 4 bases, with 8 bases remaining between them. The germline CDR1 and CDR2 sequences are SGHAT and FQNNGV. This CDR3 is built from 11 residues. The CDR3, as DNA: TGTGCCAGCCAAAGATTCACTGAAGCTTTCTTT. Translating it yields CASQRFTEAFF.

The V call is TRBV3-1, the J call TRBJ2-1; 14 positions agree with TRBD2. V was clipped by 4 bases and J by 7 bases; unmatched bases: 6. The CDR3 is 16 residues long. Germline CDR1 LGHDT, CDR2 YNNKEL (reference sequence). The CDR3 here is CASSRLTSGGANEQFF. DNA of the CDR3: TGTGCCAGCAGCCGTCTGACTAGCGGGGGGGCGAATGAGCAGTTCTTC.

This clonotype was counted ten times or more. The chain employs TRBV4-3 and TRBJ2-1; the match to TRBD2 covers 11 bases. The CDR3 spans 12 residues. The germline gives CDR1 LGHNA, CDR2 YSLEER. Trimming at V came to 4 bases and at J to 11 bases, leaving 1 base not matched to a gene. The CDR3 sequence: CASSPSGGQQFF. The DNA of the CDR3 is TGCGCCAGCAGCCCTAGCGGGGGGCAGCAGTTCTTC.

The V and J genes are TRBV7-9 and TRBJ2-7; the match to TRBD1 covers 10 bases. Germline-derived CDR1 and CDR2 are SEHNR and FQNEAQ (reference sequence). The CDR3 length is 14 residues. J was trimmed by 6 bases and V by 4 bases; bases with no gene match: 6. The CDR3 nucleotides are TGTGCCAGCAGCTCGACTGGACAGGGGGGCGAGCAGTACTTC. This sequence encodes CASSSTGQGGEQYF.

The chain joins TRBV7-2 to TRBJ2-1, with unresolved D. With 5 bases removed from V and 1 base from J, the gap between germline ends came to 15 bases. Per germline, CDR1 SGHTA and CDR2 FQGNSA. The CDR3 contains 16 residues. CDR3 DNA sequence: TGTGCCAGCAGCCAAGAGTGGGGTTGGTCCTACAATGAGCAGTTCTTC. This encodes CASSQEWGWSYNEQFF.

The chain couples TRBV7-3 to TRBJ2-2; no firm D call. The germline V and J ends were trimmed by 0 bases and 5 bases, with 10 bases remaining between them. CDR1 is SGHTA and CDR2 is FQGTGA in the germline V gene. The CDR3 is 15 amino acids. The CDR3 DNA reads TGTGCCAGCAGCTTAACGGGATCAACGACCGGGGAGCTGTTTTTT. This codes for CASSLTGSTTGELFF.

This chain uses TRBV7-2 with TRBJ1-3; no firm D call. This CDR3 comprises 12 residues. CDR1 and CDR2 (germline): SGHTA, FQGNSA. Trimming removed 4 bases at V and 4 bases at J, with 5 bases between. The CDR3 loop reads CASSSEGNTIYF. For the CDR3, the DNA is TGTGCCAGCAGCTCGGAAGGAAACACCATATATTTT.

This clonotype was observed a handful of times. Its ends do not fully match the called genes, so a read error is possible. V gene TRBV12-3 or TRBV12-4 combines with J gene TRBJ2-4, with D maybe TRBD1 (6 bases). The CDR3 totals 12 residues. The CDR3 nucleotides are TGTGCCAGCAGCTTAGGGGGTCTAGCTCAGTACTTC. This encodes CASSLGGLAQYF.

V usage is TRBV10-2 and J usage is TRBJ1-1; D not certain. Germline CDR1 reads WSHSY; CDR2 reads SAAADI. There are 14 residues in the CDR3. Trimming removed 3 bases from V and 1 base from J, with 9 bases in between. The CDR3 protein is CASSDRRGNTEAFF. CDR3 bases: TGCGCCAGCAGTGATCGAAGAGGGAACACTGAAGCTTTCTTT.

This clonotype was seen a few times. The rearrangement links TRBV5-1 to TRBJ1-2; D is unclear. V dropped 4 bases and J dropped 0 bases, with 10 bases sitting between them. The CDR3 spans 14 residues. Germline CDR1 SGHRS, CDR2 YFSETQ. The CDR3 coding sequence is TGCGCCAGCAGCGCCGGGAACGCTAACTATGGCTACACCTTC. Protein: CASSAGNANYGYTF.

The chain carries TRBV11-2 and TRBJ2-2; 7 bases match TRBD1. Germline V CDR1 and CDR2: SGHAT, FQNNGV. The CDR3 has 17 amino acids. The trim removed 4 bases at V and 2 bases at J, leaving 10 bases unmatched. Here the CDR3 reads CASSYGQVTINTGELFF. CDR3 nucleotides: TGTGCCAGCAGCTACGGACAGGTCACTATTAACACCGGGGAGCTGTTTTTT. The variable domain in full, completed from reference TRBV11-2 and TRBJ2-2, reads EAGVAQSPRYKIIEKRQSVAFWCNPISGHATLYWYQQILGQGPKLLIQFQNNGVVDDSQLPKDRFSAERLKGVDSTLKIQPAKLEDSAVYLCASSYGQVTINTGELFFGEGSRLTVL.

This chain uses TRBV20-1 with TRBJ2-2; no firm D call. Germline V gene data show CDR1 as DFQATT and CDR2 as SNEGSKA (reference sequence). The V end was cut by 2 bases, the J end by 3 bases, with 7 bases between. The CDR3 sequence is 13 residues long. Written as DNA, the CDR3 is TGCAGTGCTAGACGATCCGACACCGGGGAGCTGTTTTTT. Protein sequence: CSARRSDTGELFF.

This clonotype appeared a few times. V is TRBV19 and J is TRBJ1-1; D remains unclear. The CDR3 is 14 amino acids. The germline CDR1 and CDR2 sequences are LNHDA and SQIVND (reference sequence). Trimming stripped 3 bases from V and 3 bases from J, with 11 bases between. The CDR3, as DNA: TGTGCCAGTAGTATTGGGGTCGGGCACACTGAAGCTTTCTTT. Translating it yields CASSIGVGHTEAFF.

The rearrangement joins TRBV19 to TRBJ1-2; 8 nucleotides match TRBD1. Germline V gives CDR1 LNHDA, CDR2 SQIVND (reference sequence). The CDR3 contains 18 residues. The ends lost 10 bases at V and 0 bases at J; junction bases unmatched: 19. The CDR3 sequence is CATAPRTGRLWTNYGYTF. As DNA, the CDR3 is TGTGCCACCGCTCCCCGGACAGGGCGCTTATGGACTAACTATGGCTACACCTTC.